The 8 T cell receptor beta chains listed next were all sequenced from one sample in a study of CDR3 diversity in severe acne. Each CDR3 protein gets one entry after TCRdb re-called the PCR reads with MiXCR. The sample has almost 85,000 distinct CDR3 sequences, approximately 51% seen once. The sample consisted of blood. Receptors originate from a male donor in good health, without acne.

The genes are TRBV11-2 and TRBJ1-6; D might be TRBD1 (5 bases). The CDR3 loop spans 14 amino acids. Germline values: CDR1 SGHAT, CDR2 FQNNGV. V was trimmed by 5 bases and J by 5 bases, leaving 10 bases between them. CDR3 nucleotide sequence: TGTGCCAGCAGCGCCCCGGGACATAATTCACCCCTCCACTTT. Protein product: CASSAPGHNSPLHF. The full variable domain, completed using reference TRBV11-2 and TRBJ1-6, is EAGVAQSPRYKIIEKRQSVAFWCNPISGHATLYWYQQILGQGPKLLIQFQNNGVVDDSQLPKDRFSAERLKGVDSTLKIQPAKLEDSAVYLCASSAPGHNSPLHFGNGTRLTVT.

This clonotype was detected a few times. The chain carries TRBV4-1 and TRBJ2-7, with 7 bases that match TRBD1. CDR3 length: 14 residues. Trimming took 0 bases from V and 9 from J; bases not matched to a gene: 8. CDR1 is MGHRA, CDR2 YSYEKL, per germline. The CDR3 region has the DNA TGCGCCAGCAGCCAAGATACCGGGACAGCTGGGCAGTACTTC. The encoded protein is CASSQDTGTAGQYF.

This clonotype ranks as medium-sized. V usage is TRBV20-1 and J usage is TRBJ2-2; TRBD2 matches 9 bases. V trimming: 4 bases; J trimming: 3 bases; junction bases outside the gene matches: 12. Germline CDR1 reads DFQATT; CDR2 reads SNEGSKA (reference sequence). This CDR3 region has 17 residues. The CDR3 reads CSAKAGGPVVDTGELFF. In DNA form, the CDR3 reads TGCAGTGCTAAGGCGGGAGGGCCAGTGGTCGACACCGGGGAGCTGTTTTTT.

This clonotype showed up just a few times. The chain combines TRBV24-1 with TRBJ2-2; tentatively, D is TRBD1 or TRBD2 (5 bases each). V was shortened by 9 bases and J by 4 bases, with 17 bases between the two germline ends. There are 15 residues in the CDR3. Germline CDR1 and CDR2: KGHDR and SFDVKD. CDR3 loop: CATGPRGVTTGELFF. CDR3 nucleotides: TGTGCCACCGGACCGCGAGGGGTTACCACCGGGGAGCTGTTTTTT.

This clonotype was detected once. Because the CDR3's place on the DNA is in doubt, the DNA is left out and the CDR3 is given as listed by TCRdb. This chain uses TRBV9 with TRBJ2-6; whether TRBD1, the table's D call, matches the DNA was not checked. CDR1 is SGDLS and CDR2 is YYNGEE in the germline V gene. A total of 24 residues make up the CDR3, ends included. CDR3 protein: CASSADRDTYNEQFFGPGANVLTF.

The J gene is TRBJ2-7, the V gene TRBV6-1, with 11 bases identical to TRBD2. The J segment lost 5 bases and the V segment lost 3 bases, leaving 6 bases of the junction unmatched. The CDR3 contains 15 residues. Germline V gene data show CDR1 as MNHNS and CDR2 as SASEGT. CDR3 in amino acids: CASSDYSGRADEQYF. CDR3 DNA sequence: TGTGCCAGCAGTGATTATAGCGGGAGGGCCGACGAGCAGTACTTC.

CDR3 nucleotides: TGTGCCAGTAGTATGCAGGCCGCGAACTATGGCTACACCTTC. It is translated as CASSMQAANYGYTF. The rearrangement links TRBV19 to TRBJ1-2; D gene ambiguous. Germline CDR1 reads LNHDA; CDR2 reads SQIVND (reference sequence). Trimming removed 3 bases from V and 2 bases from J, with 10 bases in between. CDR3 size: 14 residues.

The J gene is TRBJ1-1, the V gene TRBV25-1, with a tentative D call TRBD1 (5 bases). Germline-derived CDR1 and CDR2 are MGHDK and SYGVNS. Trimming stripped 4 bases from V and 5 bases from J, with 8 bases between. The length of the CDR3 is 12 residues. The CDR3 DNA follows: TGTGCCAGCAGTGCTCAGGGAACTGAAGCTTTCTTT. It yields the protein CASSAQGTEAFF.